The entry below gives a single T cell receptor beta chain sequence along with its context. The record originates from a study of shared clonotypes between healthy human individuals. Using immunoSEQ multiplex PCR, the repertoire was profiled, and TCRdb retains in-frame clones only, with some absent. The repertoire includes roughly 500,000 clones, roughly 80% of them detected once, and approximately 13% sits in the top ten. Per the germline V gene, CDR1 is SGHDT and CDR2 is YYEEEE. V shed 4 bases and J shed 4 bases, with 17 bases lying between them. The CDR3 totals 15 residues. Sequencing input: PBMCs. V gene TRBV5-6 combines with J gene TRBJ2-5, with D maybe TRBD2 (5 bases). The TCR sequence derives from a woman aged 40 to 50 in good health. Some clones in this sample may be carry-over from other donors' samples. The CDR3 here is CASSTGHPRGETQYF. CDR3 nucleotides: TGTGCCAGCAGCACCGGCCACCCCCGGGGAGAGACCCAGTACTTC.